This T cell receptor beta chain was captured by sequencing in a study of blood T cell repertoires in COVID-19. The assay was immunoSEQ multiplex PCR, and TCRdb's table has in-frame clones only and misses some. The sample records 150,000 to 190,000 clones, approximately 73% being singletons. The CDR3 consists of 15 residues. In germline, CDR1 is SNHLY, CDR2 FYNNEI. V lost 1 base to trimming and J lost 7 bases, with 13 bases between them. The table lists this clone with a few counts. The receptor comes from an elderly woman with acute or convalescent COVID-19. The sample consisted of peripheral blood. V and J are TRBV2 and TRBJ1-4; a weak D match, TRBD1 (5 bases). This CDR3 is CASSEGDFTREKLFF. The CDR3 DNA reads as TGTGCCAGCAGTGAAGGGGACTTCACGCGTGAAAAACTGTTTTTT.